The rows below give T cell receptor beta chains drawn from one sample of a study of radiation and T cells in renal cell carcinoma. Generated by immunoSEQ multiplex PCR, the TCRdb table keeps only in-frame clones and is missing some. The sample lists tens of thousands of clones; 82% were seen once. The material sequenced was blood, taken from a patient whose treatment included radiotherapy and nephrectomy. The origin of the receptors is a man aged 55 to 69 with renal cell carcinoma. CDR3s include the opening cysteine and the closing phenylalanine or tryptophan. Fields, in order: V gene, D gene, clone size, CDR3 protein. A D gene is named only where the DNA matches it firmly. Some rows mark clone size as missing; the rest say once, few, many or name a class of expanded clone.

V: TRBV29-1; D: .; size: .; CDR3: CSVESGSGAYEQYF
V: TRBV4-2; D: TRBD2; size: .; CDR3: CASSQEPLAASYNEQFF
V: TRBV14; D: .; size: .; CDR3: CASSPGLINSPLHF
V: TRBV5-1; D: .; size: few; CDR3: CASSLGRSSYEQYF
V: TRBV12-5; D: TRBD1; size: .; CDR3: CASGSNPGQGAGNTIYF
V: TRBV7-8; D: TRBD2; size: .; CDR3: CASSLRGSGGAFF
V: TRBV7-2; D: TRBD2; size: few; CDR3: CASSSSPSGGLDTQYF
V: TRBV5-1; D: TRBD1; size: .; CDR3: CASSGTVVYEQYF
V: TRBV25-1; D: .; size: .; CDR3: CASSDRGLGYTF
V: TRBV5-1; D: TRBD2; size: .; CDR3: CASSLGLAGGPPGKPDTQYF
V: TRBV5-6; D: .; size: .; CDR3: CASSLGVSEQFF
V: TRBV11-2; D: .; size: .; CDR3: CASSSPGFPDTEAFF
V: TRBV27; D: .; size: .; CDR3: CASSHPADTQYF
V: TRBV29-1; D: .; size: .; CDR3: CSVEVNTREQYF
V: TRBV7-2; D: .; size: .; CDR3: CASSSSTGELFF
V: TRBV9; D: .; size: few; CDR3: CASSQGPLPLYEQYF
V: TRBV27; D: TRBD1; size: .; CDR3: CASSLRETGVGYTF
V: TRBV4-1; D: .; size: .; CDR3: CASTRGLPSSYNEQFF
V: TRBV28; D: .; size: few; CDR3: CASSPHGVSDTQYF
V: TRBV15; D: .; size: .; CDR3: CATSTKETQYF
V: TRBV19; D: TRBD2; size: .; CDR3: CASRLSGSGETQYF
V: TRBV4-2; D: TRBD1; size: once; CDR3: CASRFGQGAPQETQYF
V: TRBV27; D: TRBD1; size: once; CDR3: CASGTGPYQPQHF
V: TRBV27; D: TRBD2; size: .; CDR3: CASSFQREVNEQFF
V: TRBV9; D: .; size: .; CDR3: CASSPEGVRSFNEQFF
V: TRBV5-4; D: TRBD2; size: .; CDR3: CASSPGLAGEGTGELFF
V: TRBV27; D: .; size: .; CDR3: CASGLRTYEQYF
V: TRBV25-1; D: TRBD2; size: .; CDR3: CASSDRLAGETQYF
V: TRBV9; D: TRBD2; size: .; CDR3: CASSVGASGQETQYF
V: TRBV28; D: .; size: .; CDR3: CASSLYNQPQHF
V: TRBV28; D: TRBD2; size: .; CDR3: CASRLAGSSLYSYEQYF
V: TRBV14; D: TRBD1; size: .; CDR3: CASSQGLLTGGSYEQYF
V: TRBV19; D: .; size: .; CDR3: CASRQTDNSPLHF
V: TRBV7-7; D: .; size: .; CDR3: CASSLVGPTNEKLFF
V: TRBV5-6; D: TRBD2; size: .; CDR3: CASSPIAGGEGTQYF
V: TRBV15; D: .; size: .; CDR3: CATSRDRRGGNEQFF
V: TRBV30; D: .; size: .; CDR3: CAWSGSYNSPLHF
V: TRBV5-4; D: TRBD1; size: few; CDR3: CASSPSPGQGDTEAFF
V: TRBV10-2; D: TRBD1; size: .; CDR3: CASSEGQGWDEQYF
V: TRBV21-1; D: .; size: .; CDR3: CASPGTSDYNEQFF
V: TRBV6-6; D: TRBD1; size: .; CDR3: CASSYQDRAGYNEQFF